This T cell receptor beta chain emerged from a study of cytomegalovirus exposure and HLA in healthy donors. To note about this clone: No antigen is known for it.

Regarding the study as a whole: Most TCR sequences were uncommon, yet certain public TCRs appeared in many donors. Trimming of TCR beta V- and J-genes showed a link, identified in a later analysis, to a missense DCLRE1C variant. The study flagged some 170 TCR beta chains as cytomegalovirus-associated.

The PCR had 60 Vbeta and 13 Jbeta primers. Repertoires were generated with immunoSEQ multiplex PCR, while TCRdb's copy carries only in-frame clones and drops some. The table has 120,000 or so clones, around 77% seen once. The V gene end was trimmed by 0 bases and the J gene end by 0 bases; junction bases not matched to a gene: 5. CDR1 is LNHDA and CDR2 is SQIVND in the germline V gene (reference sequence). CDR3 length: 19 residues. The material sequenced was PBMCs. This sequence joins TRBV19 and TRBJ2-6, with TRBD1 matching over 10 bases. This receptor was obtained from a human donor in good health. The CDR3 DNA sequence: TGTGCCAGTAGTATAGATTGGGACAGGGGAAGCTCTGGGGCCAACGTCCTGACTTTC. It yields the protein CASSIDWDRGSSGANVLTF.